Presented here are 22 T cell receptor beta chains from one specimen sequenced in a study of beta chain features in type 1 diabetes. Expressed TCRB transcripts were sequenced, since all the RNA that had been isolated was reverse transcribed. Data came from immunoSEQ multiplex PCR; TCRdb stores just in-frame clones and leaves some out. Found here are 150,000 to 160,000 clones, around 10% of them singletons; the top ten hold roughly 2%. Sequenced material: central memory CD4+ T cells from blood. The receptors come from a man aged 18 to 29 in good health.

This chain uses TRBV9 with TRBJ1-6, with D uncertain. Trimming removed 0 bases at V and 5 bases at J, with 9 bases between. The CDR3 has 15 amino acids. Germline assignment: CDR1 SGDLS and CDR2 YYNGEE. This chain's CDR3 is CASSVGGRDNSPLHF. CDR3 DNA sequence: TGTGCCAGCAGCGTAGGAGGACGGGATAATTCACCCCTCCACTTT.

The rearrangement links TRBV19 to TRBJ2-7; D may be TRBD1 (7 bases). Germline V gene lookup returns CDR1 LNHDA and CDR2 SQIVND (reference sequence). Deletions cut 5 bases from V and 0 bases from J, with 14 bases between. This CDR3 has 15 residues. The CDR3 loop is CASSPRGDSSYEQYF. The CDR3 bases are TGTGCCAGTAGTCCCAGGGGGGACAGCTCCTACGAGCAGTACTTC.

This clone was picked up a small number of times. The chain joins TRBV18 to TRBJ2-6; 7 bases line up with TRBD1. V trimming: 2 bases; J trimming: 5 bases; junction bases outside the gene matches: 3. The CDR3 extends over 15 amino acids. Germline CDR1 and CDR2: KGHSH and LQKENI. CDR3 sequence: CASSPGQERANVLTF. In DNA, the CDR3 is TGTGCCAGCTCACCAGGACAGGAGAGGGCCAACGTCCTGACTTTC.

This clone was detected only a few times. CDR3 bases: TGTGCCAGCTCACCCACAGGGGGTGGGTCCAAAAACATTCAGTACTTC. It codes for CASSPTGGGSKNIQYF. V and J are TRBV18 and TRBJ2-4; 8 bases match TRBD1. The CDR3 contains 16 residues. Germline-derived CDR1 and CDR2 are KGHSH and LQKENI. With 3 bases clipped from V and 2 bases from J, the junction kept 6 bases outside the gene matches.

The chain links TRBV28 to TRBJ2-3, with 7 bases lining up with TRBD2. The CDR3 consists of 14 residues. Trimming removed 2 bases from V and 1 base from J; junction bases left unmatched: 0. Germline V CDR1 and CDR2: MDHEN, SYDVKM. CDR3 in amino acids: CASSLGGGTDTQYF. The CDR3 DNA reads TGTGCCAGCAGTTTAGGGGGGGGCACAGATACGCAGTATTTT. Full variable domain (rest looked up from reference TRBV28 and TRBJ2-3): DVKVTQSSRYLVKRTGEKVFLECVQDMDHENMFWYRQDPGLGLRLIYFSYDVKMKEKGDIPEGYSVSREKKERFSLILESASTNQTSMYLCASSLGGGTDTQYFGPGTRLTVL.

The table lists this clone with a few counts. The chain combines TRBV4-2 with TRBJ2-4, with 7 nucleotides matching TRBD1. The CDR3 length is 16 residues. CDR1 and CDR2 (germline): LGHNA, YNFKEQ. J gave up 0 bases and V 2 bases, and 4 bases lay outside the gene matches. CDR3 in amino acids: CASSQTDRVAKNIQYF. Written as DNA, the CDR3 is TGTGCCAGCAGCCAAACCGACAGGGTAGCCAAAAACATTCAGTACTTC.

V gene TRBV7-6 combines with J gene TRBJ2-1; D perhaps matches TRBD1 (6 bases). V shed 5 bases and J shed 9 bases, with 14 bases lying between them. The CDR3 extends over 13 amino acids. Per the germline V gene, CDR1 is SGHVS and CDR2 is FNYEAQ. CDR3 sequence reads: CASSRGGSSEQFF. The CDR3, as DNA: TGTGCCAGCAGCCGTGGGGGCAGCAGTGAGCAGTTCTTC.

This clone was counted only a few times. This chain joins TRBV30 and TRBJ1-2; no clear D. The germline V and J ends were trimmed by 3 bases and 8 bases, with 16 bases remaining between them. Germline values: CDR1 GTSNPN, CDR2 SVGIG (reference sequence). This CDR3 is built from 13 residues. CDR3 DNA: TGTGCCTGGAGGGCCGGGCCAGGCGGGGGCTACACCTTC. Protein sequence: CAWRAGPGGGYTF.

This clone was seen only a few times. CDR3 nucleotides: TGTGCCAGCAGCGTAGGACAGGGGGCACACACTGAAGCTTTCTTT. It yields the protein CASSVGQGAHTEAFF. The J gene is TRBJ1-1, the V gene TRBV9; 10 bases map to TRBD1. CDR1 is SGDLS and CDR2 is YYNGEE in the germline V gene. The CDR3 covers 15 residues. J lost 3 bases, V lost 0 bases, and 2 bases had no gene match.

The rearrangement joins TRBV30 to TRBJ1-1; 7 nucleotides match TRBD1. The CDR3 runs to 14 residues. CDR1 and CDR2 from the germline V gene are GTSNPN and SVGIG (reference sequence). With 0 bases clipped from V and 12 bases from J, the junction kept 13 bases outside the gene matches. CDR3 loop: CAWSVALGQVITFF. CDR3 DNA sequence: TGTGCCTGGAGTGTAGCTCTCGGACAGGTTATAACTTTCTTT.

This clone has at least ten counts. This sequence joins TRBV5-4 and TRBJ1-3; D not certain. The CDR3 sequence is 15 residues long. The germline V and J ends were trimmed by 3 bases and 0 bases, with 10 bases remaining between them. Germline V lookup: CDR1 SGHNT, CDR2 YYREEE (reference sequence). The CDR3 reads CASSSAARSGNTIYF. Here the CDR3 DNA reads TGTGCCAGCAGCTCGGCTGCCCGCTCTGGAAACACCATATATTTT.

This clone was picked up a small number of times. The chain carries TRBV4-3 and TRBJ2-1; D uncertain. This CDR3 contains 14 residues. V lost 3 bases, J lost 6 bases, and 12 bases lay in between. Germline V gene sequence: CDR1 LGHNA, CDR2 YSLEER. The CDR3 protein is CASSQSNGLNEQFF. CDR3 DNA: TGCGCCAGCAGCCAGAGTAACGGGCTCAATGAGCAGTTCTTC.

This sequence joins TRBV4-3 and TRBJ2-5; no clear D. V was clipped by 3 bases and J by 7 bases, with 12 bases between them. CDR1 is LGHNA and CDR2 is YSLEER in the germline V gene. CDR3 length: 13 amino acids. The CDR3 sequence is CASSQGMLGTQYF. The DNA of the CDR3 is TGCGCCAGCAGCCAGGGTATGCTAGGGACCCAGTACTTC.

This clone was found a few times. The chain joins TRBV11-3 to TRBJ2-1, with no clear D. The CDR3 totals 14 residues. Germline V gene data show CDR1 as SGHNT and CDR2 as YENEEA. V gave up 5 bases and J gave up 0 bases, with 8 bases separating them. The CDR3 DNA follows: TGTGCCAGCAGCCTCATCAGCTCCTACAATGAGCAGTTCTTC. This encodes CASSLISSYNEQFF.

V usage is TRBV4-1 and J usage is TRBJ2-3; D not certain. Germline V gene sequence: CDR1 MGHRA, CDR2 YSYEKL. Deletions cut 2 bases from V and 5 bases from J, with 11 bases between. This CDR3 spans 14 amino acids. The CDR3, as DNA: TGCGCCAGCAGCCAACGGCAGGATATAGATACGCAGTATTTT. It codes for CASSQRQDIDTQYF.

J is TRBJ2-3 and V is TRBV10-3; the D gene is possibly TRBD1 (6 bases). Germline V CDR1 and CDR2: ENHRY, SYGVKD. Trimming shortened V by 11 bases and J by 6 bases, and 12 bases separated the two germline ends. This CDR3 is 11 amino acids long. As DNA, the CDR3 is TGTGCCGCGCAGGGGTGGGATACGCAGTATTTT. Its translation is CAAQGWDTQYF.

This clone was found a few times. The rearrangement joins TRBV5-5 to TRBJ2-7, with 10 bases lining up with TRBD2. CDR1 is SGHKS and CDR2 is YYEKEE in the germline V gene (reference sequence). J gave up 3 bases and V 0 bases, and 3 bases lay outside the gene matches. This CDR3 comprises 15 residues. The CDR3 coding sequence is TGTGCCAGCAGCTTGGTAGCGGGAGGCCTCTACGAGCAGTACTTC. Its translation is CASSLVAGGLYEQYF. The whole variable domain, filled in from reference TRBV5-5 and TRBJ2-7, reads DAGVTQSPTHLIKTRGQQVTLRCSPISGHKSVSWYQQVLGQGPQFIFQYYEKEERGRGNFPDRFSARQFPNYSSELNVNALLLGDSALYLCASSLVAGGLYEQYFGPGTRLTVT.

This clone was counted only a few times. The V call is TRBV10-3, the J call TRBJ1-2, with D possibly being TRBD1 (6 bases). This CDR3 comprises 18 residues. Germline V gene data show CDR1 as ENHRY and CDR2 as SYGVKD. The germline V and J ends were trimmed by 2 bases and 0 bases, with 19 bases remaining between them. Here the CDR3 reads CAISEIVIGQGTNYGYTF. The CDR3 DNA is TGTGCCATCAGTGAGATTGTAATCGGTCAGGGGACTAACTATGGCTACACCTTC.

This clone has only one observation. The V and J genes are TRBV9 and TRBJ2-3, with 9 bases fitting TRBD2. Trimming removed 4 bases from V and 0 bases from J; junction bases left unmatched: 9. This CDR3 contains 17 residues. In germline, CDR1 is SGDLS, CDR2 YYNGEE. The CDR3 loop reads CASSLKTSGPSTDTQYF. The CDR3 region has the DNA TGTGCCAGCAGCCTTAAGACTAGCGGACCTAGCACAGATACGCAGTATTTT.

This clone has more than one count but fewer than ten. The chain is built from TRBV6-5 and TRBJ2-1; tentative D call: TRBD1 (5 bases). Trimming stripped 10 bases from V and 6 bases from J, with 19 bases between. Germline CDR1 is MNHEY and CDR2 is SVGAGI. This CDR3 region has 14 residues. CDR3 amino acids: CAIRDSSQGNEQFF. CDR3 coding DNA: TGTGCCATCAGGGATTCCAGCCAGGGCAATGAGCAGTTCTTC.

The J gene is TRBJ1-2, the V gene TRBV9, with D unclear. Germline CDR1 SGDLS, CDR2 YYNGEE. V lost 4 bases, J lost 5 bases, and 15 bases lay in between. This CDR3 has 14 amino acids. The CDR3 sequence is CASSRDKVYYGYTF. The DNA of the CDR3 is TGTGCCAGCAGCCGAGATAAGGTATATTATGGCTACACCTTC.

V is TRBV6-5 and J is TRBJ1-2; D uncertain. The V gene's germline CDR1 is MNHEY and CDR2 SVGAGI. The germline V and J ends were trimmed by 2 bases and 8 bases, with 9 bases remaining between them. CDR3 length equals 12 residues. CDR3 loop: CASSYAGRGYTF. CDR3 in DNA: TGTGCCAGCAGTTACGCAGGAAGGGGCTACACCTTC.